One sample yielded the 24 T cell receptor beta chains listed below, sequenced in a study of vaccination and CD4 T cells after COVID-19. Sample treatment: roughly nine-day PBMC culture with coronavirus spike peptide pools or control peptides (ViraFEST assay). The Oncomine TCR Beta short-read assay generated sequence data from the DNA of cultured CD4+ T cells. TCRdb re-called the PCR reads through MiXCR, storing one row per CDR3 protein. The sample has more than 13,000 distinct CDR3 sequences, 20% to 30% seen once. For these TCRs, the target antigens are not known. The sample in question was CD4+ T cells from blood, cultured in vitro, obtained after SARS-CoV-2 vaccination. These receptors all come from a human donor who had recovered from COVID-19.

The chain joins TRBV2 to TRBJ2-5; D ambiguous. V dropped 1 base and J dropped 4 bases, with 10 bases sitting between them. This CDR3 is built from 14 residues. Germline-derived CDR1 and CDR2 are SNHLY and FYNNEI. The CDR3 spells CASSEVSWGETQYF. The CDR3 coding sequence is TGTGCCAGCAGTGAAGTCTCTTGGGGAGAGACCCAGTACTTC.

This clonotype appeared a few times. The rearrangement links TRBV6-1 to TRBJ2-7; 7 bases are shared with TRBD1. Trimming at V came to 7 bases and at J to 5 bases, leaving 5 bases not matched to a gene. The CDR3 has 12 residues. Germline-derived CDR1 and CDR2 are MNHNS and SASEGT. The CDR3 nucleotides read TGTGCCAGCACTAAAGGGGGCAACGAGCAGTACTTC. This translates into CASTKGGNEQYF.

CDR3 residues: CASSDRASLGNTIYF. The CDR3 DNA reads as TGTGCCAGCAGTGACAGGGCATCCTTGGGAAACACCATATATTTT. The chain carries TRBV6-1 and TRBJ1-3; D might be TRBD1 (5 bases). V was cut by 3 bases and J by 4 bases, with 13 bases left in between. This CDR3 is built from 15 residues. The V gene's germline CDR1 is MNHNS and CDR2 SASEGT.

V gene TRBV28 combines with J gene TRBJ2-3; 9 bases are shared with TRBD2. Trimming at V came to 7 bases and at J to 6 bases, leaving 11 bases not matched to a gene. The CDR3 has 15 amino acids. Looked up from germline, CDR1 is MDHEN and CDR2 is SYDVKM. CDR3 residues: CASIRRPSGTDTQYF. CDR3 coding DNA: TGTGCCAGCATCCGGAGGCCTAGCGGGACCGATACGCAGTATTTT.

The chain employs TRBV28 and TRBJ2-7; D not resolved. The germline gives CDR1 MDHEN, CDR2 SYDVKM. V was pared by 3 bases and J by 3 bases, with 21 bases between. The CDR3 length is 17 residues. CDR3 loop: CASSFRASLKPLYEQYF. CDR3 DNA sequence: TGTGCCAGCAGTTTTAGGGCCAGCCTAAAACCCCTCTACGAGCAGTACTTC.

On this clonotype: At one boundary the junction diverges from the germline segment, which might be a read error. The gene calls are TRBV11-2 and TRBJ2-7; 12 bases are a match to TRBD1. Germline CDR1 is SGHAT and CDR2 is FQNNGV. This CDR3 comprises 15 residues. The CDR3 loop is CAISLDRDRGLEQYF. DNA of the CDR3: TGTGCCATCAGCTTAGACCGGGACAGGGGGCTCGAGCAGTACTTC.

This clonotype was seen only a few times. The chain is built from TRBV6-2 or TRBV6-3 and TRBJ2-5; 7 bases are shared with TRBD2. Germline V CDR1 and CDR2: MNHEY, SVGEGT. V shed 11 bases and J 4 bases; nucleotides not matched to a gene: 10. The CDR3 length is 13 residues. CDR3 nucleotide sequence: TGTGCCGCAAGGGTCGCGGGAGCAGAGACCCAGTACTTC. Residues: CAARVAGAETQYF.

J is TRBJ1-1 and V is TRBV10-3; 7 bases line up with TRBD1. The CDR3 spans 16 residues. Per the germline V gene, CDR1 is ENHRY and CDR2 is SYGVKD. The V and J ends lost 2 bases and 0 bases, in that order; junction bases with no gene match: 6. CDR3 sequence (DNA): TGTGCCATCAGTGAGCCGGGACAGCCAGTGAACACTGAAGCTTTCTTT. It encodes CAISEPGQPVNTEAFF.

Only a few counts were recorded for this clonotype. This rearrangement joins TRBV28 to TRBJ2-1; 12 bases are shared with TRBD1. Germline CDR1 and CDR2: MDHEN and SYDVKM. The CDR3 length is 14 residues. V lost 5 bases to trimming and J lost 10 bases; unmatched junction nucleotides: 6. The CDR3 region is CASSPGTGGREQFF. CDR3 DNA sequence: TGTGCCAGCAGTCCGGGGACAGGGGGCCGGGAGCAGTTCTTC. Complete variable domain (other parts from reference TRBV28 and TRBJ2-1): DVKVTQSSRYLVKRTGEKVFLECVQDMDHENMFWYRQDPGLGLRLIYFSYDVKMKEKGDIPEGYSVSREKKERFSLILESASTNQTSMYLCASSPGTGGREQFFGPGTRLTVL.

The chain combines TRBV11-2 with TRBJ2-1; D remains ambiguous. The CDR3 runs 15 residues. The germline V gene encodes CDR1 SGHAT and CDR2 FQNNGV. Deletions cut 4 bases from V and 1 base from J, with 11 bases between. CDR3 residues: CASSSALRSYNEQFF. As DNA, the CDR3 is TGTGCCAGCAGCTCAGCGTTACGGTCCTACAATGAGCAGTTCTTC. Filled out from reference TRBV11-2 and TRBJ2-1, the complete variable domain reads EAGVAQSPRYKIIEKRQSVAFWCNPISGHATLYWYQQILGQGPKLLIQFQNNGVVDDSQLPKDRFSAERLKGVDSTLKIQPAKLEDSAVYLCASSSALRSYNEQFFGPGTRLTVL.

The CDR3 nucleotides read TGTGCCAGCAGCTTGACGGGAGGGCGGGTAGATACGCAGTATTTT. This gives the protein CASSLTGGRVDTQYF. This chain links TRBV11-2 with TRBJ2-3, with 8 positions matching TRBD2. The CDR3 loop spans 15 amino acids. From germline, CDR1 is SGHAT and CDR2 FQNNGV. The V segment lost 3 bases and the J segment 5 bases; nucleotides outside the gene matches: 7.

This rearrangement joins TRBV19 to TRBJ2-7; 10 nucleotides align to TRBD1. The CDR3 consists of 15 residues. CDR1 is LNHDA and CDR2 is SQIVND in the germline V gene (reference sequence). Losses at the gene ends were 3 bases for V and 1 base for J; bases not matched to a gene: 3. CDR3 amino acids: CASSMGTGVSYEQYF. The CDR3 bases are TGTGCCAGTAGTATGGGGACAGGGGTTTCCTACGAGCAGTACTTC.

This clonotype was counted between two and nine times. The chain links TRBV29-1 to TRBJ1-1; TRBD1 matches 7 bases. Germline V gene data show CDR1 as SQVTM and CDR2 as ANQGSEA. J lost 8 bases, V lost 7 bases, and 16 bases had no gene match. CDR3 length equals 14 residues. In DNA form, the CDR3 reads TGCAGCGGCATCGACAGGGCCGCAGCAGAGGAAGCTTTCTTT. Translating gives CSGIDRAAAEEAFF.

A few counts support this clonotype. The V gene is TRBV27, the J gene TRBJ1-6, with D maybe TRBD1 (5 bases). Trimming removed 2 bases at V and 0 bases at J, with 8 bases between. Per germline, CDR1 MNHEY and CDR2 SMNVEV (reference sequence). The CDR3 runs 16 residues. CDR3 sequence (DNA): TGTGCCAGCAGTTTAGGGGGTAGCTCCTATAATTCACCCCTCCACTTT. It specifies CASSLGGSSYNSPLHF.

This clonotype was detected only a few times. CDR3 sequence (DNA): TGTGCCAGCAGTCGAGGACTAGCGGGAGGGCCGGGTTACAATGAGCAGTTCTTC. Translating it yields CASSRGLAGGPGYNEQFF. The chain couples TRBV6-1 to TRBJ2-1; 15 bases line up with TRBD2. The CDR3 is 18 amino acids. CDR1 MNHNS and CDR2 SASEGT come from the germline V gene. V shed 5 bases, J shed 4 bases, and the junction held 9 bases outside the gene matches.

The rearrangement uses TRBV6-5 and TRBJ2-7; a possible D gene is TRBD1 (6 bases). CDR1 and CDR2 (germline): MNHEY, SVGAGI. The CDR3 loop spans 15 amino acids. Trimming stripped 0 bases from V and 3 bases from J, with 12 bases between. The CDR3 sequence: CASSYSRSRGYEQYF. The CDR3 DNA reads as TGTGCCAGCAGTTACTCGCGCTCCAGGGGCTACGAGCAGTACTTC.

This clonotype was counted between two and nine times. The V and J genes are TRBV11-2 and TRBJ2-5, with D possibly matching TRBD1 (5 bases). Germline assignment: CDR1 SGHAT and CDR2 FQNNGV. The CDR3 is 15 amino acids. Trimming left V 1 base short and J 3 bases short, with 12 bases between. In DNA, the CDR3 is TGTGCCAGCAGCTTAGGTCGCGGCAGGGAAGAGACCCAGTACTTC. This codes for CASSLGRGREETQYF.

The chain is built from TRBV2 and TRBJ2-6, with 8 bases aligning to TRBD1. CDR1 and CDR2 from the germline V gene are SNHLY and FYNNEI. The CDR3 is 15 amino acids. Trimming at V came to 5 bases and at J to 2 bases, leaving 2 bases not matched to a gene. The CDR3 is CASSPQGAGANVLTF. DNA for the CDR3: TGTGCCAGCAGTCCACAGGGGGCTGGGGCCAACGTCCTGACTTTC.

The chain carries TRBV5-1 and TRBJ2-7; 7 positions match TRBD1. The trim removed 9 bases at V and 0 bases at J, leaving 18 bases unmatched. The CDR3 sequence is 17 residues long. Germline loops: CDR1 SGHRS, CDR2 YFSETQ. The CDR3 sequence is CATPTPTTGDASYEQYF. As DNA, the CDR3 is TGCGCCACCCCTACCCCCACAACAGGGGATGCCTCCTACGAGCAGTACTTC.

The gene calls are TRBV20-1 and TRBJ1-1; tentatively, D is TRBD1 (6 bases). Germline CDR1 DFQATT, CDR2 SNEGSKA (reference sequence). This CDR3 is 12 amino acids long. Between the trimmed V and J ends, which lost 4 bases and 4 bases, there was a span of 10 bases. The CDR3 DNA sequence: TGCAGTGCTAAAGTCAGGGGCACTGAAGCTTTCTTT. Protein sequence: CSAKVRGTEAFF.

The chain recombines TRBV20-1 with TRBJ2-7, with 10 bases fitting TRBD2. This CDR3 region has 16 residues. In germline, CDR1 is DFQATT, CDR2 SNEGSKA (reference sequence). After removal of 7 bases from V and 2 bases from J, the junction contained 14 bases not matched to a gene. The CDR3 is CSVSGATSGIAYEQYF. The CDR3 coding sequence is TGCAGTGTTAGCGGTGCCACTAGCGGGATCGCCTACGAGCAGTACTTC.

CDR3 DNA sequence: TGTGCCACCCGCCCCTCCGGGACCCTTAGGGCCAATGAGCAGTTCTTC. Encoded protein: CATRPSGTLRANEQFF. The V gene is TRBV15, the J gene TRBJ2-1; D may be TRBD1 or TRBD2 (5 bases each). Per the germline V gene, CDR1 is LNHNV and CDR2 is YYDKDF (reference sequence). Trimming stripped 8 bases from V and 6 bases from J, with 23 bases between. This CDR3 has 16 amino acids. Looking up the rest from reference TRBV15 and TRBJ2-1 gives the full variable domain: DAMVIQNPRYQVTQFGKPVTLSCSQTLNHNVMYWYQQKSSQAPKLLFHYYDKDFNNEADTPDNFQSRRPNTSFCFLDIRSPGLGDTAMYLCATRPSGTLRANEQFFGPGTRLTVL.

J is TRBJ1-5 and V is TRBV12-3 or TRBV12-4, with 8 bases aligning to TRBD1. Trimming at V came to 6 bases and at J to 2 bases, leaving 6 bases not matched to a gene. There are 15 residues in the CDR3. CDR3 region: CASRTATGGNQPQHF. CDR3 bases: TGTGCCAGCAGAACTGCGACAGGGGGCAATCAGCCCCAGCATTTT.

This sequence joins TRBV6-4 and TRBJ2-1; 8 bases agree with TRBD1. Germline V gene lookup returns CDR1 MRHNA and CDR2 SNTAGT. This CDR3 has 16 residues. V was clipped by 0 bases and J by 5 bases; unmatched bases: 6. The CDR3 DNA sequence: TGTGCCAGCAGTGACTCTCGGACAGGGAAGAACAATGAGCAGTTCTTC. This codes for CASSDSRTGKNNEQFF.